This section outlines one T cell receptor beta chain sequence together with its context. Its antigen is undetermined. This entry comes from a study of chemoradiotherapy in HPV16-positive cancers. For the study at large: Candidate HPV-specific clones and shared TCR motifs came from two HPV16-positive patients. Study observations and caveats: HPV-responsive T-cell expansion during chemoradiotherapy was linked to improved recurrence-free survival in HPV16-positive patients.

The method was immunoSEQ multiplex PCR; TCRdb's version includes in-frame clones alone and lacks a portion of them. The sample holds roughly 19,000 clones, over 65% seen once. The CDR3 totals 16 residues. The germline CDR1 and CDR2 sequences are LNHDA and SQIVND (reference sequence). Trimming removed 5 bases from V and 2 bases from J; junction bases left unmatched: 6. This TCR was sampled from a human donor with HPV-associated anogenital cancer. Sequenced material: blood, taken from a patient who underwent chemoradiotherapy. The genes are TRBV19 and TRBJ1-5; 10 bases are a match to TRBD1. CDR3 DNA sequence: TGTGCCAGTAGTCCGGGACAGGGGTCCCGCAATCAGCCCCAGCATTTT. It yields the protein CASSPGQGSRNQPQHF.